The next 24 T cell receptor beta chains were all read from a single sample in a study of CD8 T cells in Susac syndrome. With random hexamers, roughly 0.5 to 1 ug RNA was reverse transcribed. TCRdb passed the immunoSEQ multiplex PCR reads through MiXCR, listing each CDR3 protein once. The table has about 200,000 distinct CDR3 sequences, about 94% seen once. The sample taken for sequencing was CD4+ T cells from PBMCs. The receptors originated from a human donor in good health.

The J gene is TRBJ2-3, the V gene TRBV10-3; TRBD1 matches at 7 bases. There are 14 residues in the CDR3. Germline loops: CDR1 ENHRY, CDR2 SYGVKD. The junction had 4 bases not matched to a gene; V was cut back by 4 bases and J by 3 bases. CDR3 nucleotide sequence: TGTGCCATCAGTGCCGACAGGGTGACAGATACGCAGTATTTT. It is translated as CAISADRVTDTQYF.

This chain links TRBV6-2 or TRBV6-3 with TRBJ1-6; D might be TRBD1 (5 bases). CDR1 and CDR2 from the germline V gene are MNHEY and SVGEGT. The CDR3 spans 17 residues. V was trimmed by 0 bases and J by 7 bases, leaving 16 bases between them. The CDR3 DNA reads as TGTGCCAGCAGTTACTCAGGGGCCATAAGACTGAATTCACCCCTCCACTTT. Encoded protein: CASSYSGAIRLNSPLHF.

The chain employs TRBV7-2 and TRBJ2-3; D may be TRBD2 (7 bases). Trimming cost V 10 bases and J 5 bases, with 25 bases left between them. The CDR3 is made up of 16 amino acids. Germline loops: CDR1 SGHTA, CDR2 FQGNSA. The CDR3 DNA is TGTGCCACCCCTAGAGAGGGACGGGGGGCGGGAGATACGCAGTATTTT. It specifies CATPREGRGAGDTQYF.

The chain recombines TRBV19 with TRBJ1-1, with unresolved D. The CDR3 loop spans 13 amino acids. Germline CDR1 is LNHDA and CDR2 is SQIVND (reference sequence). Trimming took off 2 bases at V and 4 bases at J, with 8 bases between the two ends. The CDR3 nucleotides are TGTGCCAGTAGTATACGGGAGGTCACTGAAGCTTTCTTT. Residues: CASSIREVTEAFF.

This clonotype appeared a few times. The CDR3 reads CASLDGSGANVLTF. In nucleotides, the CDR3 is TGTGCCAGCTTGGACGGCTCTGGGGCCAACGTCCTGACTTTC. The genes are TRBV19 and TRBJ2-6; D is undetermined. The CDR3 runs 14 residues. The V and J ends lost 9 bases and 0 bases respectively, with 9 bases between them. CDR1 LNHDA and CDR2 SQIVND come from the germline V gene (reference sequence).

In DNA form, the CDR3 reads TGTGCCAGCAGCTCTCTGGGGGGCACGGACAATGAGCAGTTCTTC. It specifies CASSSLGGTDNEQFF. The chain links TRBV5-4 to TRBJ2-1; D tentatively reads TRBD1 or TRBD2 (6 bases each). The V gene lost 3 bases and the J gene lost 5 bases, with 15 bases spanning the gap. This CDR3 comprises 15 residues. Germline V gene lookup returns CDR1 SGHNT and CDR2 YYREEE (reference sequence). Drawing the rest from reference TRBV5-4 and TRBJ2-1, the complete variable domain is ETGVTQSPTHLIKTRGQQVTLRCSSQSGHNTVSWYQQALGQGPQFIFQYYREEENGRGNFPPRFSGLQFPNYSSELNVNALELDDSALYLCASSSLGGTDNEQFFGPGTRLTVL.

The chain links TRBV4-1 to TRBJ1-5, with TRBD1 identical over 9 bases. The CDR3 covers 14 residues. CDR1 is MGHRA and CDR2 is YSYEKL in the germline V gene. The junction had 5 bases not matched to a gene; V was cut back by 5 bases and J by 6 bases. CDR3 amino acids: CASSAQGAGQPQHF. CDR3 DNA sequence: TGCGCCAGCAGCGCACAGGGGGCGGGTCAGCCCCAGCATTTT.

The gene calls are TRBV28 and TRBJ2-3; possible D gene TRBD2, 6 bases. This CDR3 region has 15 residues. Germline CDR1 and CDR2: MDHEN and SYDVKM. V gave up 6 bases and J gave up 3 bases, with 16 bases separating them. The CDR3 sequence: CASRGMSGLTDTQYF. DNA of the CDR3: TGTGCCAGCAGGGGAATGAGCGGGCTAACAGATACGCAGTATTTT.

CDR3 nucleotides: TGTGCCAGCAGCCCACGACAGGGTAAAAACATTCAGTACTTC. Translation: CASSPRQGKNIQYF. This chain links TRBV7-2 with TRBJ2-4; 7 nucleotides match TRBD1. The germline V gene has CDR1 SGHTA and CDR2 FQGNSA. V lost 5 bases to trimming and J lost 4 bases; unmatched junction nucleotides: 5. The CDR3 is 14 amino acids.

The chain links TRBV7-2 to TRBJ2-1, with unresolved D. With 5 bases removed from V and 2 bases from J, the gap between germline ends came to 10 bases. This CDR3 comprises 14 residues. CDR1 is SGHTA and CDR2 is FQGNSA in the germline V gene. The CDR3 here is CASSEVGAYNEQFF. As DNA, the CDR3 is TGTGCCAGCAGCGAAGTCGGAGCCTACAATGAGCAGTTCTTC.

The chain uses TRBV5-4 and TRBJ2-7, with 7 nucleotides matching TRBD1. CDR1 SGHNT and CDR2 YYREEE come from the germline V gene (reference sequence). The CDR3 covers 13 residues. With 4 bases clipped from V and 3 bases from J, the junction kept 4 bases outside the gene matches. CDR3 region: CASSPQGIYEQYF. The CDR3 region has the DNA TGTGCCAGCAGCCCACAGGGGATCTACGAGCAGTACTTC. The full variable domain, its missing parts supplied by reference TRBV5-4 and TRBJ2-7, is ETGVTQSPTHLIKTRGQQVTLRCSSQSGHNTVSWYQQALGQGPQFIFQYYREEENGRGNFPPRFSGLQFPNYSSELNVNALELDDSALYLCASSPQGIYEQYFGPGTRLTVT.

This chain connects TRBV20-1 to TRBJ2-3; perhaps TRBD1 as D (6 bases). The CDR3 is 12 amino acids. In germline, CDR1 is DFQATT, CDR2 SNEGSKA (reference sequence). V was cut by 5 bases and J by 3 bases, with 9 bases left in between. The CDR3 DNA follows: TGCAGTGCTCAGGGGTCGACAGATACGCAGTATTTT. The encoded protein is CSAQGSTDTQYF.

This clonotype was detected only once. The chain joins TRBV6-5 to TRBJ1-3; the D is unclear. Germline V gene sequence: CDR1 MNHEY, CDR2 SVGAGI. The CDR3 length is 15 residues. V lost 0 bases, J lost 7 bases, and 13 bases lay in between. CDR3 loop: CASSYSRGSWNTIYF. The CDR3 DNA follows: TGTGCCAGCAGTTACTCTCGGGGTAGTTGGAACACCATATATTTT.

The table lists this clonotype with a few counts. V is TRBV5-4 and J is TRBJ2-5; D remains unclear. The V end was cut by 0 bases, the J end by 2 bases, with 8 bases between. Looked up from germline, CDR1 is SGHNT and CDR2 is YYREEE (reference sequence). This CDR3 is 14 amino acids long. CDR3 region: CASSLEVGQETQYF. The CDR3 bases are TGTGCCAGCAGCTTGGAGGTGGGTCAAGAGACCCAGTACTTC.

The CDR3 nucleotides read TGTGCCAGCAGCCAAGGGTCCAATGAGCAGTTCTTC. Protein: CASSQGSNEQFF. The V and J genes are TRBV3-1 and TRBJ2-1; no firm D call. Looked up from germline, CDR1 is LGHDT and CDR2 is YNNKEL (reference sequence). Trimming cost V 1 base and J 6 bases, with 4 bases left between them. CDR3 size: 12 residues.

The chain joins TRBV11-1 to TRBJ1-1, with D maybe TRBD1 (5 bases). The CDR3 is 14 amino acids. The V gene lost 3 bases and the J gene lost 7 bases, with 15 bases spanning the gap. CDR1 is SGHAT, CDR2 FQDESV, per germline (reference sequence). CDR3 protein: CASSLGDGRFEAFF. CDR3 nucleotides: TGTGCCAGCAGCTTGGGGGACGGTCGCTTTGAAGCTTTCTTT.

The chain recombines TRBV7-3 with TRBJ2-1, with a tentative D call TRBD2 (6 bases). Per the germline V gene, CDR1 is SGHTA and CDR2 is FQGTGA. The CDR3 contains 16 residues. V lost 5 bases, J lost 10 bases, and 24 bases lay in between. The DNA for the CDR3 is TGTGCCAGCAGCCCCCAGGGAAACGGGGGTTTGTGGGAGCAGTTCTTC. It translates to CASSPQGNGGLWEQFF. Together with reference TRBV7-3 and TRBJ2-1, the CDR3 gives the full variable domain: GAGVSQTPSNKVTEKGKYVELRCDPISGHTALYWYRQSLGQGPEFLIYFQGTGAADDSGLPNDRFFAVRPEGSVSTLKIQRTERGDSAVYLCASSPQGNGGLWEQFFGPGTRLTVL.

The V gene is TRBV12-3 or TRBV12-4, the J gene TRBJ1-3; D is undetermined. CDR3 length: 13 amino acids. V dropped 8 bases and J dropped 4 bases, with 12 bases sitting between them. This CDR3 is CASSVAPGNTIYF. The CDR3 DNA reads as TGTGCCAGCTCGGTGGCACCCGGAAACACCATATATTTT.

The genes are TRBV18 and TRBJ2-5, with TRBD2 matching over 12 bases. The CDR3 runs 15 residues. J lost 2 bases, V lost 4 bases, and 2 bases had no gene match. Germline CDR1 KGHSH, CDR2 LQKENI. CDR3 residues: CASSQGLAGQETQYF. For the CDR3, the DNA is TGTGCCAGCTCACAAGGACTAGCGGGACAAGAGACCCAGTACTTC.

The chain is built from TRBV5-1 and TRBJ1-6, with 10 bases identical to TRBD1. Germline V CDR1 and CDR2: SGHRS, YFSETQ. With 3 bases clipped from V and 9 bases from J, the junction kept 6 bases outside the gene matches. The CDR3 runs 15 residues. CDR3 residues: CASSSGQGNSSPLHF. In nucleotides, the CDR3 is TGCGCCAGCAGCTCGGGACAGGGGAACAGTTCACCCCTCCACTTT.

The chain has TRBV3-1 and TRBJ1-2, with D uncertain. The V end was cut by 3 bases, the J end by 0 bases, with 5 bases between. Germline CDR1 reads LGHDT; CDR2 reads YNNKEL (reference sequence). This CDR3 contains 13 residues. DNA of the CDR3: TGTGCCAGCAGCCAGGGAGCTAACTATGGCTACACCTTC. Its translation: CASSQGANYGYTF.

V and J are TRBV25-1 and TRBJ2-3; 9 positions agree with TRBD2. Germline V gives CDR1 MGHDK, CDR2 SYGVNS. The ends lost 7 bases at V and 5 bases at J; junction bases unmatched: 13. The CDR3 loop spans 16 amino acids. The CDR3, as DNA: TGTGCCAGCACCTCCGGGGGCGGGGGGGCCCTAGATACGCAGTATTTT. Amino acid sequence: CASTSGGGGALDTQYF.

The V call is TRBV29-1, the J call TRBJ1-1, with D uncertain. The V end was cut by 4 bases, the J end by 1 base, with 7 bases between. The CDR3 runs 12 residues. Germline V CDR1 and CDR2: SQVTM, ANQGSEA. The CDR3 DNA reads as TGCAGCGTTGTACAGACGAACACTGAAGCTTTCTTT. Its translation is CSVVQTNTEAFF.

V is TRBV7-2 and J is TRBJ1-2; perhaps TRBD1 as D (6 bases). Between the trimmed V and J ends, which lost 4 bases and 3 bases, there was a span of 18 bases. Germline CDR1 SGHTA, CDR2 FQGNSA. The CDR3 totals 16 residues. CDR3 DNA sequence: TGTGCCAGCAGCTCATACACAGGGCATACAGACTATGGCTACACCTTC. It yields the protein CASSSYTGHTDYGYTF.